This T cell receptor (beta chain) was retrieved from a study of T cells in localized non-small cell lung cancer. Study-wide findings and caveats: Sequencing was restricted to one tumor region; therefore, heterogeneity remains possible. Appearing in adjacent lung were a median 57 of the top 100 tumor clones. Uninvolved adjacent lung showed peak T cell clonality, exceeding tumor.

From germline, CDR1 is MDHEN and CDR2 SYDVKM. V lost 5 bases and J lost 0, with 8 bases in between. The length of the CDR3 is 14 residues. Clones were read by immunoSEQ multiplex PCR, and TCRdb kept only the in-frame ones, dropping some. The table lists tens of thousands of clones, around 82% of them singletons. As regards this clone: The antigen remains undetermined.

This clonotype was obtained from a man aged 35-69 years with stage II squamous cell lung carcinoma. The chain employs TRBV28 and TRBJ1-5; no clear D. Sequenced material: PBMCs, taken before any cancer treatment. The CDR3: CASSRLHSNQPQHF. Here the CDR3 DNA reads TGTGCCAGCAGTAGACTGCATAGCAATCAGCCCCAGCATTTT.